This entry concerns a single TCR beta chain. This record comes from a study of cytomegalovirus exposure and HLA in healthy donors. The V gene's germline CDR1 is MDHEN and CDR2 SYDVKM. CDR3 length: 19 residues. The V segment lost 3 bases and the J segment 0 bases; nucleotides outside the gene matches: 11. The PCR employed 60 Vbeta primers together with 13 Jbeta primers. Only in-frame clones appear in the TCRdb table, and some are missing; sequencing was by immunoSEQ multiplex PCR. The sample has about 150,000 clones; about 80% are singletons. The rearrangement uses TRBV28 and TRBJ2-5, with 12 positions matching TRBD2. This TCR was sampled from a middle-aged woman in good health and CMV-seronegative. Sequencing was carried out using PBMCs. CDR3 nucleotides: TGTGCCAGCAGTTTTGGGGCCCTAGCGGGAGGGACGTACCAAGAGACCCAGTACTTC. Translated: CASSFGALAGGTYQETQYF.